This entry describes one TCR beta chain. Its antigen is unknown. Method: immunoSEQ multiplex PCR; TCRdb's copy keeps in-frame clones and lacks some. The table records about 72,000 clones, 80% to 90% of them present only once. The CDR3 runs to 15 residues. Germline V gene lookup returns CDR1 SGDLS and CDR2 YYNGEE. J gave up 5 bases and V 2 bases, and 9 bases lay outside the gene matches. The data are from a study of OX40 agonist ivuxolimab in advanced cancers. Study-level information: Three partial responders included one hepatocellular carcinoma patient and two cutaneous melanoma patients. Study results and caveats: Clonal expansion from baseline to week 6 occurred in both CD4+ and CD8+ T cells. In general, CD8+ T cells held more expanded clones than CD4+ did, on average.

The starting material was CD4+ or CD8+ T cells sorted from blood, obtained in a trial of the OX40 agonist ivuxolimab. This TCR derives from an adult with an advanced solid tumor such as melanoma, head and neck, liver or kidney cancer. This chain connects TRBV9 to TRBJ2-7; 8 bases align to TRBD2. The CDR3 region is CASSVGGLEVHEQYF. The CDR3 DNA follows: TGTGCCAGCAGCGTCGGGGGACTAGAGGTTCACGAGCAGTACTTC.